This T cell receptor beta chain was captured in a study of response to subunit inactivated influenza vaccine. CDR1 and CDR2 from the germline V gene are MNHEY and SVGEGT. The CDR3 length is 19 residues. V shed 0 bases, J shed 4 bases, and the junction held 15 bases outside the gene matches. A single record per CDR3 protein comes from TCRdb applying MiXCR to the RT-PCR reads. This repertoire shows a few hundred thousand distinct CDR3 sequences, about 11% found once; its top ten account for approximately 9.9%. The sample was also reused in another study, on T cells expressing NK-cell markers. As that study records: Production of TCR beta cDNA relied on 5'RACE template switching with UMIs.

J is TRBJ1-1 and V is TRBV6-2 or TRBV6-3; 9 nucleotides align to TRBD1. The clonotype comes from a man in his forties or fifties who received an inactivated influenza vaccine. The sequences come from PBMCs from blood, collected on the day of vaccination. The CDR3 DNA sequence: TGTGCCAGCAGTTACTCTCTCTACGAACCTGGACAGGGGTTCACTGAAGCTTTCTTT. Translating gives CASSYSLYEPGQGFTEAFF.